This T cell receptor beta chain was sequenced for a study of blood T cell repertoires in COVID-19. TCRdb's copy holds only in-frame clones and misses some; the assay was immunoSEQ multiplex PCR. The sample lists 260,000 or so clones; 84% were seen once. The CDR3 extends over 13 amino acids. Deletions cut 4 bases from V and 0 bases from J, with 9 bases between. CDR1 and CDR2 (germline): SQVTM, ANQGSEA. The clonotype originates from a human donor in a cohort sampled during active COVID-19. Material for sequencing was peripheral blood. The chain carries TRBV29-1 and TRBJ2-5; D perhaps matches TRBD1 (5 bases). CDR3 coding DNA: TGCAGCGTTGCACGACAGTACCAAGAGACCCAGTACTTC. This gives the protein CSVARQYQETQYF.